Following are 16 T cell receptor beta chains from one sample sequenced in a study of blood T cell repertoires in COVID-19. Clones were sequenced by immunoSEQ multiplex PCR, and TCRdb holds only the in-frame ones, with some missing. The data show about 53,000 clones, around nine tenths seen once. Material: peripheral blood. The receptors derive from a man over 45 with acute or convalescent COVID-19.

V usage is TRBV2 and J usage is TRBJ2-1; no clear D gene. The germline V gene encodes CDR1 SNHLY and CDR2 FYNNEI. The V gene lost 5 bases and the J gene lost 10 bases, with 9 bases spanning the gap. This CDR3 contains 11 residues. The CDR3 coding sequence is TGTGCCAGCAGTTTAGCTGGGGAGCAGTTCTTC. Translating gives CASSLAGEQFF.

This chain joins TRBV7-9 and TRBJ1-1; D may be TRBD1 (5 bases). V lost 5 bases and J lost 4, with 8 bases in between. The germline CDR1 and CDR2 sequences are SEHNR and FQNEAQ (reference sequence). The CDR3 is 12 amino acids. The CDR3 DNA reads TGTGCCAGCAGCCAGGGACTCACTGAAGCTTTCTTT. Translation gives CASSQGLTEAFF.

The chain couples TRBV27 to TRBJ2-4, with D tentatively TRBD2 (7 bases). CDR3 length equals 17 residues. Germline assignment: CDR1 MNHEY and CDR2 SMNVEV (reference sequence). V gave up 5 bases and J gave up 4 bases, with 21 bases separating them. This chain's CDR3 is CASSPNSGLGGKNIQYF. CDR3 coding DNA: TGTGCCAGCAGTCCTAACTCCGGACTAGGGGGTAAAAACATTCAGTACTTC.

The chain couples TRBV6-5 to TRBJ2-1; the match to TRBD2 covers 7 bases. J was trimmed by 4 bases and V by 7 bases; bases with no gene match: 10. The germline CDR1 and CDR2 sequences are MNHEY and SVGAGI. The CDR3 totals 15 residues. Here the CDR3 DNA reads TGTGCCAGCACCTGGGGGGGGGAGGGATACAATGAGCAGTTCTTC. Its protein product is CASTWGGEGYNEQFF.

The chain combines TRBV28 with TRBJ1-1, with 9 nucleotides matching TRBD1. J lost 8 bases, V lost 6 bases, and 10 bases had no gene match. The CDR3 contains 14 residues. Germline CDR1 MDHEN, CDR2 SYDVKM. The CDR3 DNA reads TGTGCCAGCAGAAGGGACAGGGCTTTAAGCGAAGCTTTCTTT. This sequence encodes CASRRDRALSEAFF.

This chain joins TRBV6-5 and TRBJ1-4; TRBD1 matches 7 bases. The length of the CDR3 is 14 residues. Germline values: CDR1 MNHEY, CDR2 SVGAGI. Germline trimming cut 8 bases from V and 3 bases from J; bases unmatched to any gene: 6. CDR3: CASQTGRANEKLFF. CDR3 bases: TGTGCCAGCCAGACAGGGCGAGCTAATGAAAAACTGTTTTTT.

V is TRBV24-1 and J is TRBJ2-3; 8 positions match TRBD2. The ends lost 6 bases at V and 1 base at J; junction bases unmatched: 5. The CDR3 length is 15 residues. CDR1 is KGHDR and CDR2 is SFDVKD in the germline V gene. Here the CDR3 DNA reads TGTGCCACCAGTTTCCTAGCGGGCGGCACAGATACGCAGTATTTT. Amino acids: CATSFLAGGTDTQYF.

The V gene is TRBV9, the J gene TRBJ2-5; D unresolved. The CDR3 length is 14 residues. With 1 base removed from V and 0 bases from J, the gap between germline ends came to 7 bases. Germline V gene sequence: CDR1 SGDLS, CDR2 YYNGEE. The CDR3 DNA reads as TGTGCCAGCAGCGTAAGAACAGACCAAGAGACCCAGTACTTC. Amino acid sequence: CASSVRTDQETQYF.

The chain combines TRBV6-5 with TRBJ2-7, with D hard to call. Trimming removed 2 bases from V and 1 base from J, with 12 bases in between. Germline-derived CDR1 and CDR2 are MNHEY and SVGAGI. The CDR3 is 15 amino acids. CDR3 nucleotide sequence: TGTGCCAGCAGTTACAATCCACAGATTTCCTACGAGCAGTACTTC. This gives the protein CASSYNPQISYEQYF.

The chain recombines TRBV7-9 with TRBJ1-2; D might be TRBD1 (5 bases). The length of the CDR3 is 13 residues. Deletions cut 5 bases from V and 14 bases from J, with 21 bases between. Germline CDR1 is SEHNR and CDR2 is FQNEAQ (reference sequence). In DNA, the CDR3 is TGTGCCAGCAGCGCCACAAGGGACTTTTTGTATACCTTC. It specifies CASSATRDFLYTF.

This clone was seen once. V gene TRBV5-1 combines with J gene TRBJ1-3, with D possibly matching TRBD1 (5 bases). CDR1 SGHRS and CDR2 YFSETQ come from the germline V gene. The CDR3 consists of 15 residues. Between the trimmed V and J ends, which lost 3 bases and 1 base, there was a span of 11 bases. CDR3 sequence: CASSSTGLSGNTIYF. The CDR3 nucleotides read TGCGCCAGCAGCTCGACGGGACTTTCTGGAAACACCATATATTTT.

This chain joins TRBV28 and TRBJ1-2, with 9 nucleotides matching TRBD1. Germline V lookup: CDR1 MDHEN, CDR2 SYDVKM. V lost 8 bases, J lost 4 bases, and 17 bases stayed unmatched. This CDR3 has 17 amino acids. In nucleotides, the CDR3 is TGTGCCAGCCGCGAACCTCTCGGACAGGGGTTTCTCTATGGCTACACCTTC. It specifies CASREPLGQGFLYGYTF.

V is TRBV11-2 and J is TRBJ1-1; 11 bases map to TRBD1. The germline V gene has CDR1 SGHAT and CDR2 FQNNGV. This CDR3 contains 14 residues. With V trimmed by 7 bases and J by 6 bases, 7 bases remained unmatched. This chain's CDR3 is CASNLGQGAAEAFF. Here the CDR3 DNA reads TGTGCCAGCAACCTAGGACAGGGGGCGGCTGAAGCTTTCTTT.

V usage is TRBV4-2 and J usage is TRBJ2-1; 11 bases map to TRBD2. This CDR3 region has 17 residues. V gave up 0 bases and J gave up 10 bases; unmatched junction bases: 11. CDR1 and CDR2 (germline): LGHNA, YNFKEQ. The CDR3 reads CASSQDLAGGLSWEQFF. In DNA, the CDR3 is TGTGCCAGCAGCCAAGATCTAGCGGGAGGATTGAGCTGGGAGCAGTTCTTC.

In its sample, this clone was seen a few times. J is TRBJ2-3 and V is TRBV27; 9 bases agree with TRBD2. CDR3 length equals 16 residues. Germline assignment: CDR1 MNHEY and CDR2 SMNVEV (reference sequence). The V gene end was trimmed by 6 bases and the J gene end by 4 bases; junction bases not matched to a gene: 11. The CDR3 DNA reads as TGTGCCAGCAGGGGGATTAGCGGGAGCCCCGCAGATACGCAGTATTTT. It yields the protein CASRGISGSPADTQYF.

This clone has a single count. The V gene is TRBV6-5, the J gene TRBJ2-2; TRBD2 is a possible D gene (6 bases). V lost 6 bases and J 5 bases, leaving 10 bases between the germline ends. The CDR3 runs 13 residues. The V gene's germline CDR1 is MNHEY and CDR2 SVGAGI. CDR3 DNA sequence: TGTGCCAGCAGGGAGGGGTGGACCGGGGAGCTGTTTTTT. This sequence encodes CASREGWTGELFF.